Following are 27 T cell receptor beta chains from one sample sequenced in a study of CD8 T cells in ankylosing spondylitis. The antigens of these receptors remain unknown. One entry per CDR3 protein, called by TCRdb with MiXCR from the 5' RACE reads. The data contain 400,000 or so distinct CDR3 sequences, roughly 26% of them singletons. General study results and limits: Ankylosing spondylitis blood appeared to be characterized by a TCR beta motif of under 10 highly homologous variants.

Sequenced material: blood, either unsorted or a sorted T cell fraction (not recorded which). These receptors were taken from a male donor with ankylosing spondylitis.

The table lists this clonotype with a few counts. The chain employs TRBV7-9 and TRBJ2-1, with 12 bases aligning to TRBD2. Germline V CDR1 and CDR2: SEHNR, FQNEAQ (reference sequence). The CDR3 extends over 15 amino acids. Losses at the gene ends were 6 bases for V and 13 bases for J; bases not matched to a gene: 13. Here the CDR3 DNA reads TGTGCCAGCAGGGCGGGACTAGCGGGTTCTGACGGCCAGTTCTTC. As protein: CASRAGLAGSDGQFF.

This clonotype was recorded many times. The J gene is TRBJ2-7, the V gene TRBV12-3 or TRBV12-4; 8 positions match TRBD1. This CDR3 spans 13 amino acids. V was pared by 5 bases and J by 4 bases, with 4 bases of the junction left unmatched. The CDR3 sequence is CASSGRGQYEQYV. CDR3 nucleotide sequence: TGTGCCAGCAGTGGCAGGGGGCAGTACGAGCAGTACGTC.

The chain has TRBV3-1 and TRBJ2-1; 10 positions match TRBD2. Germline lookup yields CDR1 LGHDT and CDR2 YNNKEL (reference sequence). Trimming removed 4 bases from V and 2 bases from J; junction bases left unmatched: 2. The CDR3 loop spans 15 amino acids. The CDR3 protein is CASSPGLATYNEQFF. CDR3 DNA: TGTGCCAGCAGCCCGGGACTAGCGACCTACAATGAGCAGTTCTTC.

This rearrangement joins TRBV5-8 to TRBJ2-1; D is ambiguous. CDR1 is SGHTS, CDR2 YDEGEE, per germline. The CDR3 is made up of 12 amino acids. Trimming removed 4 bases at V and 6 bases at J, with 8 bases between. CDR3 residues: CASSPRRNEQFF. CDR3 nucleotide sequence: TGTGCCAGCAGCCCCCGTCGCAATGAGCAGTTCTTC.

V is TRBV20-1 and J is TRBJ1-5, with TRBD1 matching 8 bases. V gave up 3 bases and J gave up 7 bases; unmatched junction bases: 2. Germline lookup yields CDR1 DFQATT and CDR2 SNEGSKA (reference sequence). The CDR3 runs to 12 residues. The CDR3 DNA follows: TGCAGTGCTAGGACAGGGGAGCAGCCCCAGCATTTT. It translates to CSARTGEQPQHF.

This sequence joins TRBV20-1 and TRBJ1-1, with D possibly matching TRBD1 (6 bases). Germline V gene lookup returns CDR1 DFQATT and CDR2 SNEGSKA (reference sequence). This CDR3 has 14 residues. Trimming removed 5 bases from V and 3 bases from J, with 16 bases in between. DNA of the CDR3: TGCAGTGCTCCTAGACGGGGGGCCGACACTGAAGCTTTCTTT. It is translated as CSAPRRGADTEAFF.

The chain combines TRBV20-1 with TRBJ1-2; no clear D gene. The length of the CDR3 is 14 residues. Trimming took off 8 bases at V and 0 bases at J, with 16 bases between the two ends. Germline V gene sequence: CDR1 DFQATT, CDR2 SNEGSKA (reference sequence). The CDR3 nucleotides read TGCAGTCGCCCTGAGAGGGTTCCTAACTATGGCTACACCTTC. As protein: CSRPERVPNYGYTF.

The table lists this clonotype with a few counts. The chain couples TRBV11-3 to TRBJ2-3; no clear D. The CDR3 is made up of 14 amino acids. Trimming cost V 2 bases and J 2 bases, with 8 bases left between them. The germline V gene encodes CDR1 SGHNT and CDR2 YENEEA. CDR3 in amino acids: CASSLMADTDTQYF. CDR3 DNA sequence: TGTGCCAGCAGCTTAATGGCAGACACAGATACGCAGTATTTT.

This clonotype has just a few counts. This chain uses TRBV6-1 with TRBJ2-1, with 7 bases that match TRBD1. The CDR3 consists of 14 residues. Germline V gene lookup returns CDR1 MNHNS and CDR2 SASEGT. Unmatched junction bases numbered 6, after V lost 2 bases and J lost 8 bases. The DNA for the CDR3 is TGTGCCAGCAGTGAACCGGGACAGAGCGATGAGCAGTTCTTC. This translates into CASSEPGQSDEQFF.

The chain links TRBV4-2 to TRBJ2-5; 7 bases fit TRBD2. This CDR3 comprises 13 residues. Germline V lookup: CDR1 LGHNA, CDR2 YNFKEQ. Losses at the gene ends were 4 bases for V and 5 bases for J; bases not matched to a gene: 4. The CDR3 sequence is CASSRSGGETQYF. The CDR3 DNA reads TGTGCCAGCAGCCGCTCCGGGGGGGAGACCCAGTACTTC.

This clonotype has more than one count but fewer than ten. The chain employs TRBV20-1 and TRBJ2-3; D might be TRBD2 (6 bases). Deletions cut 5 bases from V and 0 bases from J, with 15 bases between. The CDR3 totals 15 residues. Germline CDR1 and CDR2: DFQATT and SNEGSKA (reference sequence). The CDR3 spells CSAALDSGSTDTQYF. The CDR3 DNA reads TGCAGTGCTGCCCTCGATAGCGGTAGCACAGATACGCAGTATTTT.

The table lists this clonotype with many counts. The chain is built from TRBV12-3 or TRBV12-4 and TRBJ1-4; 8 bases are a match to TRBD1. J gave up 7 bases and V 6 bases, and 4 bases lay outside the gene matches. The CDR3 has 13 residues. The CDR3 loop reads CASSTGTGEKLFF. The CDR3 DNA reads as TGTGCCAGCAGCACCGGGACAGGTGAAAAACTGTTTTTT.

V usage is TRBV20-1 and J usage is TRBJ2-7, with D possibly matching TRBD1 (5 bases). Germline V CDR1 and CDR2: DFQATT, SNEGSKA (reference sequence). The CDR3 length is 12 residues. Trimming removed 3 bases from V and 0 bases from J, with 6 bases in between. In DNA, the CDR3 is TGCAGTGCTAGCCAGGGCTCCTACGAGCAGTACTTC. Protein product: CSASQGSYEQYF.

This clonotype was seen more than once but under ten times. This chain joins TRBV7-2 and TRBJ1-1; D is unresolved. Germline V lookup: CDR1 SGHTA, CDR2 FQGNSA. V was trimmed by 9 bases and J by 2 bases, leaving 16 bases between them. CDR3 length: 14 residues. The CDR3: CASRARFTNTEAFF. In DNA form, the CDR3 reads TGTGCCAGTCGCGCTAGATTTACAAACACTGAAGCTTTCTTT.

The V and J genes are TRBV20-1 and TRBJ2-1; unclear D gene. The ends were cut back, 3 bases at V and 3 bases at J, with 15 bases in the middle. Germline V lookup: CDR1 DFQATT, CDR2 SNEGSKA (reference sequence). The CDR3 runs to 15 residues. In nucleotides, the CDR3 is TGCAGTGCTAGTAGGACGTTTGGGTTCTACAATGAGCAGTTCTTC. Its translation is CSASRTFGFYNEQFF.

The chain carries TRBV7-9 and TRBJ1-6, with TRBD1 as a possible D gene (6 bases). Germline assignment: CDR1 SEHNR and CDR2 FQNEAQ (reference sequence). The CDR3 sequence is 12 residues long. V lost 5 bases and J lost 14, with 13 bases in between. The CDR3 DNA is TGTGCCAGCAGCCCCCAGGGGATAGCCCTCCACTTT. It encodes CASSPQGIALHF.

This sequence joins TRBV3-1 and TRBJ2-5; 9 bases are a match to TRBD1. The CDR3 contains 14 residues. CDR1 is LGHDT, CDR2 YNNKEL, per germline (reference sequence). J gave up 5 bases and V 4 bases, and 5 bases lay outside the gene matches. DNA of the CDR3: TGTGCCAGCAGCCTGACAGGGGGGCGTGAGACCCAGTACTTC. This translates into CASSLTGGRETQYF.

The chain couples TRBV11-3 to TRBJ2-1; D is unresolved. CDR1 SGHNT and CDR2 YENEEA come from the germline V gene. The CDR3 is 13 residues long. Trimming took off 0 bases at V and 6 bases at J, with 6 bases between the two ends. This CDR3 is CASSLDPANEQFF. DNA of the CDR3: TGTGCCAGCAGCTTAGATCCCGCCAATGAGCAGTTCTTC.

This clonotype was detected ten times or more. The chain is built from TRBV5-1 and TRBJ1-1; 7 nucleotides line up with TRBD1. The V gene end was trimmed by 0 bases and the J gene end by 1 base; junction bases not matched to a gene: 6. Germline assignment: CDR1 SGHRS and CDR2 YFSETQ. This CDR3 spans 16 amino acids. CDR3 DNA sequence: TGCGCCAGCAGCTTGGCCAGGGGACAGACGAACACTGAAGCTTTCTTT. Its translation: CASSLARGQTNTEAFF.

A few counts support this clonotype. V and J are TRBV5-1 and TRBJ2-3; 7 bases agree with TRBD1. The germline CDR1 and CDR2 sequences are SGHRS and YFSETQ. The CDR3 totals 14 residues. J was trimmed by 4 bases and V by 3 bases; bases with no gene match: 5. The CDR3 sequence: CASSSRQGPDTQYF. As DNA, the CDR3 is TGCGCCAGCAGCTCACGACAGGGTCCAGATACGCAGTATTTT.

This chain connects TRBV4-2 to TRBJ1-1; TRBD1 matches 8 bases. This CDR3 is 13 amino acids long. Trimming at V came to 2 bases and at J to 11 bases, leaving 7 bases not matched to a gene. Germline CDR1 reads LGHNA; CDR2 reads YNFKEQ. The CDR3 loop reads CASSQISGGTAFF. The CDR3 DNA sequence: TGTGCCAGCAGCCAAATATCAGGGGGCACGGCTTTCTTT.

This rearrangement joins TRBV11-3 to TRBJ1-4; D gene ambiguous. Germline assignment: CDR1 SGHNT and CDR2 YENEEA. Deletions cut 5 bases from V and 6 bases from J, with 16 bases between. The CDR3 runs 15 residues. The CDR3 is CASSPDQDGYEKLFF. The DNA of the CDR3 is TGTGCCAGCAGCCCCGACCAGGACGGATATGAAAAACTGTTTTTT.

This clonotype has only one observation. The J gene is TRBJ1-1, the V gene TRBV18; 7 nucleotides align to TRBD1. The CDR3 runs to 15 residues. The V gene end was trimmed by 3 bases and the J gene end by 0 bases; junction bases not matched to a gene: 4. Germline CDR1 and CDR2: KGHSH and LQKENI. Here the CDR3 DNA reads TGTGCCAGCTCACCCAGGGGGTGGGTGAACACTGAAGCTTTCTTT. As protein: CASSPRGWVNTEAFF. Variable domain in full (rest from reference TRBV18 and TRBJ1-1): NAGVMQNPRHLVRRRGQEARLRCSPMKGHSHVYWYRQLPEEGLKFMVYLQKENIIDESGMPKERFSAEFPKEGPSILRIQQVVRGDSAAYFCASSPRGWVNTEAFFGQGTRLTVV.

This clonotype was detected only a few times. This chain uses TRBV12-3 or TRBV12-4 with TRBJ1-1, with D possibly being TRBD1 (5 bases). Trimming took off 3 bases at V and 6 bases at J, with 8 bases between the two ends. CDR3 length: 12 residues. CDR3 in amino acids: CASSFWGAEAFF. The CDR3 coding sequence is TGTGCCAGCAGTTTCTGGGGGGCTGAAGCTTTCTTT.

This clonotype was found a few times. This rearrangement joins TRBV20-1 to TRBJ1-6; 9 nucleotides agree with TRBD1. With 1 base clipped from V and 7 bases from J, the junction kept 5 bases outside the gene matches. The germline V gene encodes CDR1 DFQATT and CDR2 SNEGSKA (reference sequence). CDR3 length equals 15 residues. As DNA, the CDR3 is TGCAGTGCTAGAGCACAGGGGGCACAGAATTCACCCCTCCACTTT. This sequence encodes CSARAQGAQNSPLHF.

This clonotype was counted between two and nine times. This chain links TRBV11-3 with TRBJ1-1; no definite D call. CDR3 length equals 14 residues. Germline V gene sequence: CDR1 SGHNT, CDR2 YENEEA. The germline V and J ends were trimmed by 1 base and 0 bases, with 6 bases remaining between them. For the CDR3, the DNA is TGTGCCAGCAGCTTAGGGTTTCTGAACACTGAAGCTTTCTTT. It translates to CASSLGFLNTEAFF.

The rearrangement links TRBV3-1 to TRBJ1-2; no clear D. Germline V CDR1 and CDR2: LGHDT, YNNKEL (reference sequence). V lost 7 bases, J lost 7 bases, and 10 bases lay in between. The CDR3 totals 11 residues. CDR3 DNA sequence: TGTGCCAGCACCGTACAAGGTGGCTACACCTTC. This sequence encodes CASTVQGGYTF.